This TCR beta chain emerged from a study of CD8 T cells in Susac syndrome. Note on this clonotype: Its specificity is unknown.

Purification of the CD8+ and CD4+ T cells relied on negative isolation, and TEMRA cells underwent FACS enrichment. cDNA came from approximately 0.5 to 1 ug RNA primed by random hexamers. TCRdb processed the immunoSEQ multiplex PCR reads anew with MiXCR; each CDR3 protein has one entry. The sample contains some 150,000 distinct CDR3 sequences, 85% to 95% of which appear only once. Points from the study as a whole: That the number of individuals in its TCR sequencing and HLA analysis was relatively small was acknowledged by the study.

Germline values: CDR1 SEHNR, CDR2 FQNEAQ (reference sequence). Trimming removed 2 bases at V and 11 bases at J, with 12 bases between. The CDR3 sequence is 12 residues long. The chain links TRBV7-9 to TRBJ1-1; maybe TRBD1 (6 bases). This TCR was recovered from a human donor with Susac syndrome. Sequencing was carried out using CD4+ T cells from PBMCs. CDR3 nucleotides: TGTGCCAGCAGCTTACCAACAGGGACTGCTTTCTTT. It specifies CASSLPTGTAFF.